This is a list of T cell receptor beta chains from one sample in a study of Ad26.COV2.S vaccination and SARS-CoV-2 variants. Repertoires were generated with immunoSEQ multiplex PCR, while TCRdb's copy carries only in-frame clones and drops some. The sample carries under 550,000 clones, roughly 90% recorded once. Sequencing was performed on peripheral blood, taken in a trial of Ad26.COV2.S vaccine versus placebo. The source of these receptors is a person between 18 and 59 years old who received the Ad26.COV2.S COVID-19 vaccine or a placebo. Each CDR3 is given with its conserved first and last residue. Each record gives: clone size, D gene, V gene, J gene, CDR3 DNA, CDR3 protein. The D gene is left open where the match is weak. Size is omitted from some rows. Given values are once, few, many or a class for expanded clones.

abundance: .
d_gene: .
v_gene: TRBV6-6
j_gene: TRBJ1-4
CDR3nt: TGTGCCAGCACCCGGGTGCCGAGCGTACGTGAAAAACTGTTTTTT
CDR3aa: CASTRVPSVREKLFF

abundance: .
d_gene: .
v_gene: TRBV5-1
j_gene: TRBJ1-3
CDR3nt: TGCGCCAGCGGTCTGACAGGAGCTGGAAACACCATATATTTT
CDR3aa: CASGLTGAGNTIYF

abundance: .
d_gene: TRBD2
v_gene: TRBV7-9
j_gene: TRBJ2-7
CDR3nt: TGTGCCAGCAGCCCCCGGACTAGCGGGGATACTTACTACGAGCAGTACTTC
CDR3aa: CASSPRTSGDTYYEQYF

abundance: .
d_gene: .
v_gene: TRBV7-9
j_gene: TRBJ2-7
CDR3nt: TGTGCCAGCAGCTTTCCAGGGAACGAGCAGTACTTC
CDR3aa: CASSFPGNEQYF

abundance: .
d_gene: .
v_gene: TRBV20-1
j_gene: TRBJ1-4
CDR3nt: TGCAGTGGGAGTACGGGTGAAAAACTGTTTTTT
CDR3aa: CSGSTGEKLFF

abundance: .
d_gene: TRBD1
v_gene: TRBV9
j_gene: TRBJ1-2
CDR3nt: TGTGCCAGCAGCGTTGGCTGGGACAGGGTGTACGGCTACACCTTC
CDR3aa: CASSVGWDRVYGYTF

abundance: .
d_gene: .
v_gene: TRBV4-1
j_gene: TRBJ2-1
CDR3nt: TGCGCCAGCAGCCAACCGGACCGCGAGCGGGTCTTC
CDR3aa: CASSQPDRERVF

abundance: .
d_gene: .
v_gene: TRBV10-3
j_gene: TRBJ2-2
CDR3nt: TGTGCCATCACCGGGTCCGGGGAGCTGTTTTTT
CDR3aa: CAITGSGELFF

abundance: .
d_gene: .
v_gene: TRBV6-6
j_gene: TRBJ1-2
CDR3nt: TGTGCCAGCAGTCCCCCACGGGGCAGTCCCAATTCCAACTATGGCTACACCTTC
CDR3aa: CASSPPRGSPNSNYGYTF

abundance: few
d_gene: TRBD1
v_gene: TRBV19
j_gene: TRBJ1-5
CDR3nt: TGTGCCAGTCAAACTCCCAGGACAGGGAAAAATCAGCCCCAGCATTTT
CDR3aa: CASQTPRTGKNQPQHF

abundance: .
d_gene: TRBD2
v_gene: TRBV4-2
j_gene: TRBJ2-3
CDR3nt: TGTGCCAGCAGCCAAGTAGGGACTAGCGGGGCGCCAGATACGCAGTATTTT
CDR3aa: CASSQVGTSGAPDTQYF

abundance: once
d_gene: .
v_gene: TRBV5-6
j_gene: TRBJ2-1
CDR3nt: TGTGCCAGCAGCCCCCAGGCCCGCTACAATGAGCAGTTCTTC
CDR3aa: CASSPQARYNEQFF

abundance: once
d_gene: .
v_gene: TRBV27
j_gene: TRBJ2-7
CDR3nt: TGTGCCAGCAGTTTCTACAGGGACACCTACGAGCAGTACTTC
CDR3aa: CASSFYRDTYEQYF

abundance: .
d_gene: .
v_gene: TRBV7-8
j_gene: TRBJ2-7
CDR3nt: TGTGCCAGCAGCCCGCGGGGGCGCGTCCACGAGCAGTACTTC
CDR3aa: CASSPRGRVHEQYF

abundance: .
d_gene: .
v_gene: TRBV9
j_gene: TRBJ1-2
CDR3nt: TGTGCCAGCAGCGTAGGGCCCGCGTCCTATGGCTACACCTTC
CDR3aa: CASSVGPASYGYTF

abundance: .
d_gene: TRBD2
v_gene: TRBV7-2
j_gene: TRBJ2-3
CDR3nt: TGTGCCAGCAGCTTTGGTAGCGGGGTCCCAGATACGCAGTATTTT
CDR3aa: CASSFGSGVPDTQYF

abundance: .
d_gene: .
v_gene: TRBV3-1/TRBV3-2
j_gene: TRBJ2-1
CDR3nt: TGTGCCAGCAGCCAAGGAGGTCAGGGAGGCAATGAGCAGTTCTTC
CDR3aa: CASSQGGQGGNEQFF

abundance: .
d_gene: .
v_gene: TRBV14
j_gene: TRBJ2-6
CDR3nt: TGTGCCAGCAGCCAAGAATCCAGGGCCTCTGGGGCCAACGTCCTGACTTTC
CDR3aa: CASSQESRASGANVLTF

abundance: .
d_gene: .
v_gene: TRBV6-5
j_gene: TRBJ1-1
CDR3nt: TGTGCCAGCTTTGGGAACACTGAAGCTTTCTTT
CDR3aa: CASFGNTEAFF

abundance: .
d_gene: .
v_gene: TRBV7-2
j_gene: TRBJ2-5
CDR3nt: TGTGCCAGCAGCTTATCGGTCCAAGAGACCCAGTACTTC
CDR3aa: CASSLSVQETQYF

abundance: few
d_gene: .
v_gene: TRBV11-3
j_gene: TRBJ2-2
CDR3nt: TGTGCCAGCAGCTTAGTGGGGACCGGGGAGCTGTTTTTT
CDR3aa: CASSLVGTGELFF

abundance: .
d_gene: TRBD2
v_gene: TRBV6-6
j_gene: TRBJ2-5
CDR3nt: TGTGCCAGCAGTCAAACGGCGGGGGGCGGCCAAGAGACCCAGTACTTC
CDR3aa: CASSQTAGGGQETQYF